The clone carrying this T cell receptor beta chain was recorded many times. In every case, the donor was a healthy Caucasian. In germline, CDR1 is SGHRS, CDR2 YFSETQ. The CDR3 runs to 13 residues. Trimming stripped 1 base from V and 7 bases from J, with 9 bases between. The sample comes from a study of identical twins. TCRdb re-derived calls from the 5' RACE reads in MiXCR, one entry per CDR3 protein. The sample shows about 900,000 distinct CDR3 sequences, around an eighth of them seen only once. These sequences were also reported in another study, on yellow fever vaccine responses in identical twins.

The genes are TRBV5-1 and TRBJ1-5; D ambiguous. Specimen: PBMCs. This TCR was recovered from a woman between 18 and 29 years old in good health. The CDR3 bases are TGCGCCAGCAGCTTGTATGTTGAGCAGCCCCAGCATTTT. Translated: CASSLYVEQPQHF.